This is a list of T cell receptor beta chains from one sample in a study of T cell changes during pregnancy in multiple sclerosis. Clones were read by immunoSEQ multiplex PCR, and TCRdb kept only the in-frame ones, dropping some. Of approximately 65,000 clones detected, around 92% appear once; the ten largest clones hold roughly 3%. Sequencing used CD8+ T cells from peripheral blood mononuclear cells, obtained in the third trimester of pregnancy. These TCRs come from a female donor in good health, enrolled as a control in a pregnancy study. Both conserved end residues are part of each CDR3. A D gene is named only where the DNA matches it firmly. Only part of the rows carry a size: once, few, many, or a class if the clone is expanded.

TRBJ2-5 - - TRBV10-3 TGTGCCATCAGTGAAGGGGGTGGAGAGACCCAGTACTTC CAISEGGGETQYF
TRBJ1-2 - - TRBV7-9 TGTGCCAGCAGCCCCAGCAACGACATCCTTGGAGGCTACACCTTC CASSPSNDILGGYTF
TRBJ2-1 - TRBD1 TRBV6-4 TGTGCCAGCGCGCCGGGACAGGGGAGTGATGAGCAGTTCTTC CASAPGQGSDEQFF
TRBJ1-5 - - TRBV27 TGTGCCAGCAGTCAATTTGGGCAGGGGTTTGAGCCCCAGCATTTT CASSQFGQGFEPQHF
TRBJ2-7 - TRBD2 TRBV7-6 TGTGCAACCGGTCGGGGGGACTCCTACGAGCAGTACTTC CATGRGDSYEQYF
TRBJ2-3 - - TRBV9 TGTGCCAGCAGCGTAGCCTCAATCGGGACAGATACGCAGTATTTT CASSVASIGTDTQYF
TRBJ2-5 - - TRBV6-5 TGTGCCAGCAGTTACAGGGAGACGGAGACCCAGTACTTC CASSYRETETQYF
TRBJ1-2 - - TRBV4-3 TGCGCCAGCAGCCAGGGGGCAGTTGGCTATGGCTACACCTTC CASSQGAVGYGYTF
TRBJ2-1 - TRBD2 TRBV7-9 TGTGCCAGCAGCAGAGCCCTAGCGGGGGGTTCCAATGAGCAGTTCTTC CASSRALAGGSNEQFF
TRBJ1-2 - TRBD1 TRBV6-5 TGTGCCAGCAGTGGGACAGGGAGCAACTATGGCTACACCTTC CASSGTGSNYGYTF
TRBJ1-2 - - TRBV5-8 TGTGCCATCGACAGAAATTCTAACTATGGCTACACCTTC CAIDRNSNYGYTF
TRBJ2-7 - TRBD1 TRBV5-6 TGTGCCAGCAGCTTGGTTGGGACAGGGGACGAGCAGTACTTC CASSLVGTGDEQYF
TRBJ1-2 few - TRBV6-5 TGTGCCAGCAGTTACTCGCGGGGGGCCTGGGGCTACACCTTC CASSYSRGAWGYTF
TRBJ1-1 once - TRBV19 TGTGCCAGTATCCAGGCTTATGAAGCTTTCTTT CASIQAYEAFF
TRBJ1-5 - - TRBV27 TGTGCCAGCAGCCAAAGCAATCAGCCCCAGCATTTT CASSQSNQPQHF
TRBJ2-7 - TRBD2 TRBV9 TGTGCCAGCAGCGCGGGACTAGCGGGGACCTACGAGCAGTACTTC CASSAGLAGTYEQYF
TRBJ2-3 - - TRBV27 TGTGCCAGCACCACCGGGGGTAGCACAGATACGCAGTATTTT CASTTGGSTDTQYF
TRBJ1-2 once - TRBV4-1 TGCGCCAGCAGCCAGTCGTATGGCTACACCTTC CASSQSYGYTF
TRBJ2-1 - TRBD2 TRBV30 TGTGCCTGGGCTAGCGGGGGGGCAGTTGAGCAGTTCTTC CAWASGGAVEQFF
TRBJ1-5 once TRBD1 TRBV2 TGTGCCAGCAGTGATCCCTGGACAGGGGGCGATCAGCCCCAGCATTTT CASSDPWTGGDQPQHF
TRBJ1-5 - - TRBV13 TGTGCCAGCAGCTTGAGGGATAGCAATCAGCCCCAGCATTTT CASSLRDSNQPQHF
TRBJ1-5 - TRBD1 TRBV30 TGTGCCTGGAGTGCCGGGACAGGGATCAATCAGCCCCAGCATTTT CAWSAGTGINQPQHF
TRBJ1-6 - TRBD1 TRBV5-1 TGCGCCAGCAGCTTATCAGGACAGGGGGCGAATTCACCCCTCCACTTT CASSLSGQGANSPLHF
TRBJ1-1 - - TRBV6-6 TGTGCCAGCAGTTATTTGGGGGCCGGTGAAGCTTTCTTT CASSYLGAGEAFF
TRBJ2-3 - - TRBV11-2 TGTGCCAGCATCTCCCTTGCGGGTCATACGCAGTATTTT CASISLAGHTQYF
TRBJ1-1 - TRBD1 TRBV19 TGTGCCAGTAGTGGGACAGGGGTCGCCGAAGCTTTCTTT CASSGTGVAEAFF
TRBJ2-3 - TRBD2 TRBV19 TGTGCCAGTAGTCTCCAGGGTCTAGCGGCCTACACAGATACGCAGTATTTT CASSLQGLAAYTDTQYF
TRBJ2-5 once TRBD1 TRBV5-4 TGTGCCAGCAGCTTGGGGGCAGGGGGCGCGAAGACCCAGTACTTC CASSLGAGGAKTQYF
TRBJ1-2 - - TRBV15 TGTGCCACCAGCAGTGTCCCCGGGGACTCTGCTCATGGCTACACCTTC CATSSVPGDSAHGYTF
TRBJ1-1 - - TRBV12-5 TGTGCTAGTGGTTTGTCAGGGGACACTGAAGCTTTCTTT CASGLSGDTEAFF
TRBJ2-1 - - TRBV18 TGTGCCAGCTCACCACCCTCCAATGAGCAGTTCTTC CASSPPSNEQFF
TRBJ2-3 - - TRBV15 TGTGCCACCAGCAGCATCACAGATACGCAGTATTTT CATSSITDTQYF
TRBJ2-1 once - TRBV7-9 TGTGCCAGCAGCTTCTCTAATGGTTGGTTCTTC CASSFSNGWFF
TRBJ2-5 - - TRBV11-2 TGTGCCAGCAGCTTAGACCACACAGGTTTGAAAGAGTCCCAGTACTTC CASSLDHTGLKESQYF
TRBJ2-7 - - TRBV19 TGTGCCAGTAGTATAGTGGCGGGGGCCTCCTACGAGCAGTACTTC CASSIVAGASYEQYF
TRBJ2-2 - TRBD2 TRBV9 TGTGCCAGCAGCGTAGAATGGAGACTAGCGGGGGACGTCAACACCGGGGAGCTGTTTTTT CASSVEWRLAGDVNTGELFF
TRBJ2-7 - TRBD2 TRBV7-3 TGTGCCAGCAGCGGATTACTAGGGACTAGCGCCTTCTCCTACGAGCAGTACTTC CASSGLLGTSAFSYEQYF
TRBJ1-1 once - TRBV7-9 TGTGCCAGCAGCTCTCAGGGTTCTGAAGCTTTCTTT CASSSQGSEAFF
TRBJ1-2 - - TRBV9 TGTGCCAGCAGCGTAGCTTCCGGAGAATACAACTATGGCTACACCTTC CASSVASGEYNYGYTF
TRBJ1-5 - TRBD1 TRBV6-4 TGTGCCAGCAGTGAAGGGACAGGGGTTCAGCCCCAGCATTTT CASSEGTGVQPQHF
TRBJ1-2 - TRBD1 TRBV4-3 TGCGCCAGCAGCCCCGGACAGGGCTATGGCTACACCTTC CASSPGQGYGYTF
TRBJ2-2 - - TRBV9 TGTGCCAGCAATAATCCAGGGCGGACCGGGGAGCTGTTTTTT CASNNPGRTGELFF